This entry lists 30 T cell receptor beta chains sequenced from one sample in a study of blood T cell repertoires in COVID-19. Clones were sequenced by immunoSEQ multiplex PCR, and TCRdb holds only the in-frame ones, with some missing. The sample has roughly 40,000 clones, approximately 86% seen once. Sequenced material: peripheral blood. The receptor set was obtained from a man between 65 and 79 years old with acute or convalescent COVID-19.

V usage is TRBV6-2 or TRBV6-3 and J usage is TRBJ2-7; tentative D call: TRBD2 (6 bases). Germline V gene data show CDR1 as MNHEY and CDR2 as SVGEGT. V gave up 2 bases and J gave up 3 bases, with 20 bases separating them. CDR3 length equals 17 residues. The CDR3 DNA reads TGTGCCAGCAGTTACGCCCCGGGACTGGGGGACCGCTACGAGCAGTACTTC. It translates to CASSYAPGLGDRYEQYF.

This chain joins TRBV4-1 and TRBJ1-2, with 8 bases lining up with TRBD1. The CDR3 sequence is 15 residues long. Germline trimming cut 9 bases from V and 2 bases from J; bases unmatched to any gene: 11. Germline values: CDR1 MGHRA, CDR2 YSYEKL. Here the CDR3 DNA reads TGCGCCAGTCGGTCTGAGGACAGGGACAACTATGGCTACACCTTC. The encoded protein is CASRSEDRDNYGYTF.

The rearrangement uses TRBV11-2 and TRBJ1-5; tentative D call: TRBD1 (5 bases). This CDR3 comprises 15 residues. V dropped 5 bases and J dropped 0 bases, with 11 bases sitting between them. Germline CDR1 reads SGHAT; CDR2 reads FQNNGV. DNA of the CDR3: TGTGCCAGCAGCCCCCAGGGCCATAGCAATCAGCCCCAGCATTTT. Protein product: CASSPQGHSNQPQHF.

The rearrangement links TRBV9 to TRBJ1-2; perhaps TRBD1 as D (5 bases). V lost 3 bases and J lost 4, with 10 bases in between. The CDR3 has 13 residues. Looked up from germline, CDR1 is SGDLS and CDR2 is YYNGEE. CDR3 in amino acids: CASSADSFYGYTF. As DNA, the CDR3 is TGTGCCAGCAGCGCCGACAGCTTCTATGGCTACACCTTC.

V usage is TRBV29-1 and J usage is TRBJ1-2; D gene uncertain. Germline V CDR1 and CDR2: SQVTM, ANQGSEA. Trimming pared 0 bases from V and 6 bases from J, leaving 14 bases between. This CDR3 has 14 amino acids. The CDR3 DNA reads TGCAGCGTTGAAGAAGGAGGACGCGTCAATGGCTACACCTTC. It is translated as CSVEEGGRVNGYTF.

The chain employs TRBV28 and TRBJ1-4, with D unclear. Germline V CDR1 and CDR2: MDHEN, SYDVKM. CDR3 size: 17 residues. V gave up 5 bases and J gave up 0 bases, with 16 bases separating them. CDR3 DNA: TGTGCCAGCAGTCCCCCCTTAAGACAAGCAACTAATGAAAAACTGTTTTTT. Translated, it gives CASSPPLRQATNEKLFF. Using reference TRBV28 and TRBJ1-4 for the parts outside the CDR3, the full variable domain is DVKVTQSSRYLVKRTGEKVFLECVQDMDHENMFWYRQDPGLGLRLIYFSYDVKMKEKGDIPEGYSVSREKKERFSLILESASTNQTSMYLCASSPPLRQATNEKLFFGSGTQLSVL.

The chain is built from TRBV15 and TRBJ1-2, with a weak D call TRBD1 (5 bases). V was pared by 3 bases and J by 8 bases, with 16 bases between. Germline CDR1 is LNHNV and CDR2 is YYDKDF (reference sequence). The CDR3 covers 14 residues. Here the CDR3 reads CATSSRAATQGYTF. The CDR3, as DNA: TGTGCCACCAGCAGCAGGGCAGCGACGCAAGGCTACACCTTC.

In DNA form, the CDR3 reads TGTGCCAGCGGCTCGACCGGGACAAGTAAAGAGACCCAGTACTTC. Translating it yields CASGSTGTSKETQYF. The chain employs TRBV6-5 and TRBJ2-5; D perhaps matches TRBD1 (6 bases). Trimming stripped 8 bases from V and 3 bases from J, with 19 bases between. There are 15 residues in the CDR3. Germline-derived CDR1 and CDR2 are MNHEY and SVGAGI.

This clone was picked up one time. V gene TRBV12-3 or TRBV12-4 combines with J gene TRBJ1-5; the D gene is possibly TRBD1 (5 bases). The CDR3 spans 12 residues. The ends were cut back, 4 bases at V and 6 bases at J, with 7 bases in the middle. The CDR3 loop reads CASSSQGQPQHF. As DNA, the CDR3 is TGTGCCAGCAGTTCCCAGGGTCAGCCCCAGCATTTT.

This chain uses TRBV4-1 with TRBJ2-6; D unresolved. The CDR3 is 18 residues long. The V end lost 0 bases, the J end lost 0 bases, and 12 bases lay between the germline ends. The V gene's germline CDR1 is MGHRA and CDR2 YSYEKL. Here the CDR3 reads CASSQDSPFSSGANVLTF. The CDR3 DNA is TGCGCCAGCAGCCAAGATTCCCCCTTTAGCTCTGGGGCCAACGTCCTGACTTTC.

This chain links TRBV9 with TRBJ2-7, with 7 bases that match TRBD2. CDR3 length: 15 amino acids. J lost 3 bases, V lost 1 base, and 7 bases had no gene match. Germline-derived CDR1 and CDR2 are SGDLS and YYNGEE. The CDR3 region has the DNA TGTGCCAGCAGCGTACGGGGGGAAACCTTCTACGAGCAGTACTTC. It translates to CASSVRGETFYEQYF. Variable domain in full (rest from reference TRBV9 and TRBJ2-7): DSGVTQTPKHLITATGQRVTLRCSPRSGDLSVYWYQQSLDQGLQFLIQYYNGEERAKGNILERFSAQQFPDLHSELNLSSLELGDSALYFCASSVRGETFYEQYFGPGTRLTVT.

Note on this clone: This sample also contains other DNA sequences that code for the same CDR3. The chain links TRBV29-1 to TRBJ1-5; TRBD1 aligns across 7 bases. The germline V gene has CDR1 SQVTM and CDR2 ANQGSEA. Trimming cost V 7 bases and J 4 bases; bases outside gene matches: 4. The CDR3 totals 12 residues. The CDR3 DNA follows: TGCAGCGCTGGACAGGAAAATCAGCCCCAGCATTTT. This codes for CSAGQENQPQHF.

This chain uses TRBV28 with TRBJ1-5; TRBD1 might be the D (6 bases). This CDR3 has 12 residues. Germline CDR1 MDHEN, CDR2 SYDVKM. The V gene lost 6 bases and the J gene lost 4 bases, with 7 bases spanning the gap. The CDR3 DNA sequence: TGTGCCAGCAGAACAGGGAATCAGCCCCAGCATTTT. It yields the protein CASRTGNQPQHF.

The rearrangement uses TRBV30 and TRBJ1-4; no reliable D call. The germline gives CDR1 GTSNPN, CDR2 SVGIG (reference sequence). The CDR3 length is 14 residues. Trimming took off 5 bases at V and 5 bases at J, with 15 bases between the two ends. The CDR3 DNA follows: TGTGCCTGGTCACCCGGACTTCGAAATGAAAAACTGTTTTTT. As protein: CAWSPGLRNEKLFF.

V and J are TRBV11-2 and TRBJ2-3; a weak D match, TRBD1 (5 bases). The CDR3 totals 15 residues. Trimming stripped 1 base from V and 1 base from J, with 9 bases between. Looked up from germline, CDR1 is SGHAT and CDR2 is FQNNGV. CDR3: CASSLALGGTDTQYF. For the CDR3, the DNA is TGTGCCAGCAGCTTAGCGCTAGGGGGCACAGATACGCAGTATTTT.

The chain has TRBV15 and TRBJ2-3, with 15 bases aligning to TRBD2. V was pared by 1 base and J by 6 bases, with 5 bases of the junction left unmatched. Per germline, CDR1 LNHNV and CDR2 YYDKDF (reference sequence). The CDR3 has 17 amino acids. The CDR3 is CATSRGGTSGRLDTQYF. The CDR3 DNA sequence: TGTGCCACCAGCAGAGGGGGGACTAGCGGGAGGTTGGATACGCAGTATTTT.

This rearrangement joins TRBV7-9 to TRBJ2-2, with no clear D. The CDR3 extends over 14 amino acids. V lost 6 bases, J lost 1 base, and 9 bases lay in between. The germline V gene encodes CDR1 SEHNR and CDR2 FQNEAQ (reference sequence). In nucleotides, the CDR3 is TGTGCCAGCAGTAGCAAGATGAACACCGGGGAGCTGTTTTTT. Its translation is CASSSKMNTGELFF.

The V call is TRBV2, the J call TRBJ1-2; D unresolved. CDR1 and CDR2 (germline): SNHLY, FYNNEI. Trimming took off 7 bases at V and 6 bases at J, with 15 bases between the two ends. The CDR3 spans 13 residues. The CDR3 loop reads CASMERGIHGYTF. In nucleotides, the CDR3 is TGTGCCAGCATGGAGAGAGGGATCCATGGCTACACCTTC.

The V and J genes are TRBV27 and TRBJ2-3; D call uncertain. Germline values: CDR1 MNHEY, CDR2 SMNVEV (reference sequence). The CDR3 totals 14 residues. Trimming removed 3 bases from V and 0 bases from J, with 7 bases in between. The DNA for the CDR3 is TGTGCCAGCAGTTTTTGGCAGAGCACAGATACGCAGTATTTT. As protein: CASSFWQSTDTQYF.

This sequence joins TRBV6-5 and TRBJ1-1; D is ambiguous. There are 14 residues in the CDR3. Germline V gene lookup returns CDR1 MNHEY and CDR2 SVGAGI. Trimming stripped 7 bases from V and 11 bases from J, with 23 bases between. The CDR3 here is CASTLEGAYLGAFF. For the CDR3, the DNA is TGTGCCAGCACTTTGGAGGGAGCCTATCTAGGGGCTTTCTTT.

The CDR3 bases are TGTGCCAGCAGTTACCTTAGCCTGGAGACCCAGTACTTC. Residues: CASSYLSLETQYF. The chain joins TRBV6-2 or TRBV6-3 to TRBJ2-5; unclear D gene. CDR3 length equals 13 residues. V lost 2 bases and J lost 5, with 9 bases in between. Germline V gene lookup returns CDR1 MNHEY and CDR2 SVGEGT.

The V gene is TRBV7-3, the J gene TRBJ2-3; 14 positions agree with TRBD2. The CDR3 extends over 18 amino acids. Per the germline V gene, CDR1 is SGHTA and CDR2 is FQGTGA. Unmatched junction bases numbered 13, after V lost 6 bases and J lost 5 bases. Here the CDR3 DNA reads TGTGCCAGCAGTCAAAACGGGACTAGCGGGAGTATAGGAGATACGCAGTATTTT. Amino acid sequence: CASSQNGTSGSIGDTQYF. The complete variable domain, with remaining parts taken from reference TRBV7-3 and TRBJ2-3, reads GAGVSQTPSNKVTEKGKYVELRCDPISGHTALYWYRQSLGQGPEFLIYFQGTGAADDSGLPNDRFFAVRPEGSVSTLKIQRTERGDSAVYLCASSQNGTSGSIGDTQYFGPGTRLTVL.

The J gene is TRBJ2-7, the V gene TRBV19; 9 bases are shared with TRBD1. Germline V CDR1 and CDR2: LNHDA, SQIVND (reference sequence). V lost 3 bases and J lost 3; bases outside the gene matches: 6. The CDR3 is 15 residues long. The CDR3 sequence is CASSIVGTGLYEQYF. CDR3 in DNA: TGTGCCAGTAGTATCGTCGGGACAGGGCTCTACGAGCAGTACTTC. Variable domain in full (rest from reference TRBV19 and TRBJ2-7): DGGITQSPKYLFRKEGQNVTLSCEQNLNHDAMYWYRQDPGQGLRLIYYSQIVNDFQKGDIAEGYSVSREKKESFPLTVTSAQKNPTAFYLCASSIVGTGLYEQYFGPGTRLTVT.

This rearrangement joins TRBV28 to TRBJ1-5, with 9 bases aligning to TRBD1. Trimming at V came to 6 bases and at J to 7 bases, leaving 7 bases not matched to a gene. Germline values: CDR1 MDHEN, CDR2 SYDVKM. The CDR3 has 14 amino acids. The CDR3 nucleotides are TGTGCCAGCAGGGGGACAGGGAGGGTACAGCCCCAGCATTTT. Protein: CASRGTGRVQPQHF.

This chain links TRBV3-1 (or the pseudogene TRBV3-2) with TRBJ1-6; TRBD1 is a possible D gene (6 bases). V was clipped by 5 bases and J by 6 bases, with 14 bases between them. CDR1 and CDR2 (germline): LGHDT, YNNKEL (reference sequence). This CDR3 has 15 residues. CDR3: CASSLTGSGNSPLHF. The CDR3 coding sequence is TGTGCCAGCAGCTTAACAGGGAGCGGTAATTCACCCCTCCACTTT.

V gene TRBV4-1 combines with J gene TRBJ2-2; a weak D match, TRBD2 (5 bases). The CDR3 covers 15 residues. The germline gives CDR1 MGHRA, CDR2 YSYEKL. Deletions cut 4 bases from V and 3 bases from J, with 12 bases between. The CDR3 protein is CASSRGATDTGELFF. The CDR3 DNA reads TGCGCCAGCAGCCGGGGAGCGACGGACACCGGGGAGCTGTTTTTT.

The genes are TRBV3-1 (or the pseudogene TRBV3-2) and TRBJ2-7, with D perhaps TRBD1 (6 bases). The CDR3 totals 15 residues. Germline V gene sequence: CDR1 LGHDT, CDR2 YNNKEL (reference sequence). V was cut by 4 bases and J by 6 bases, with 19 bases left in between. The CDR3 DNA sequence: TGTGCCAGCAGCCCGAGGGACATGGGAAATGGCGAGCAGTACTTC. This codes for CASSPRDMGNGEQYF.

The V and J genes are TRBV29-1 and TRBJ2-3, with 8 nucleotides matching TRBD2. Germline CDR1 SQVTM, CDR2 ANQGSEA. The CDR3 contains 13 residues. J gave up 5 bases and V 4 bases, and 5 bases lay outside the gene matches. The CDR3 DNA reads TGCAGCGTTGGAGCGGGAGAGGTAGATACGCAGTATTTT. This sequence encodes CSVGAGEVDTQYF.

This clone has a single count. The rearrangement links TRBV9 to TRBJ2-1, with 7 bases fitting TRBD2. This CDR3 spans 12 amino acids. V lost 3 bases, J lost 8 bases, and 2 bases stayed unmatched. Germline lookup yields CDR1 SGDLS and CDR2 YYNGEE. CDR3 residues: CASSATSYEQFF. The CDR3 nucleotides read TGTGCCAGCAGCGCGACTAGCTATGAGCAGTTCTTC.

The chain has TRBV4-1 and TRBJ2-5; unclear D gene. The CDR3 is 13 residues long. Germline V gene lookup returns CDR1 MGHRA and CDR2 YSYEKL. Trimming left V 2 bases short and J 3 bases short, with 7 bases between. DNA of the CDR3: TGCGCCAGCAGCCAATCCGGAGAAGAGACCCAGTACTTC. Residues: CASSQSGEETQYF.